These 22 T cell receptor beta chains were all obtained from the same sample, sequenced in a study of T cell responses to AZD1222 COVID-19 vaccine. This table comes from immunoSEQ multiplex PCR, and its TCRdb copy is limited to in-frame clones, with some not included. The sample lists approximately 150,000 clones, 94% occurring once. The sequences come from peripheral blood, collected 28 days after the second AZD1222 dose. All receptors come from an adult who received the AZD1222 COVID-19 vaccine.

The chain is built from TRBV3-1 (or the pseudogene TRBV3-2) and TRBJ2-2; D is uncertain. CDR1 is LGHDT and CDR2 is YNNKEL in the germline V gene (reference sequence). V shed 0 bases and J shed 7 bases, with 3 bases lying between them. This CDR3 contains 12 residues. DNA of the CDR3: TGTGCCAGCAGCCAAGAAAACGGGGAGCTGTTTTTT. It codes for CASSQENGELFF.

The genes are TRBV3-1 (or the pseudogene TRBV3-2) and TRBJ2-7; D gene unclear. CDR1 is LGHDT, CDR2 YNNKEL, per germline (reference sequence). This CDR3 contains 12 residues. V lost 5 bases, J lost 6 bases, and 11 bases lay in between. The CDR3 here is CASSIITTEQYF. CDR3 DNA: TGTGCCAGCAGCATAATCACCACCGAGCAGTACTTC.

The J gene is TRBJ1-2, the V gene TRBV6-5, with D possibly being TRBD1 (6 bases). Germline V gives CDR1 MNHEY, CDR2 SVGAGI. CDR3 length: 16 amino acids. V lost 0 bases and J lost 0, with 11 bases in between. DNA for the CDR3: TGTGCCAGCAGTTACTCGAGGGGGAGGGCTAACTATGGCTACACCTTC. Encoded protein: CASSYSRGRANYGYTF.

This sequence joins TRBV7-6 and TRBJ2-3; TRBD2 might be the D (6 bases). The CDR3 extends over 16 amino acids. V was pared by 1 base and J by 0 bases, with 11 bases between. The germline V gene encodes CDR1 SGHVS and CDR2 FNYEAQ. The CDR3 loop is CASSLVGGYSTDTQYF. CDR3 DNA: TGTGCCAGCAGCTTAGTCGGAGGGTACAGCACAGATACGCAGTATTTT.

This chain connects TRBV6-5 to TRBJ2-7; 7 bases are shared with TRBD2. CDR1 MNHEY and CDR2 SVGAGI come from the germline V gene. This CDR3 is 12 amino acids long. V lost 8 bases to trimming and J lost 4 bases; unmatched junction nucleotides: 5. The CDR3 region is CASGRVSYEQYF. The CDR3 DNA reads as TGTGCCAGCGGGAGGGTCTCATACGAGCAGTACTTC.

The V call is TRBV10-3, the J call TRBJ2-5; D tentatively reads TRBD1 or TRBD2 (5 bases each). V lost 7 bases and J 7 bases, leaving 16 bases between the germline ends. CDR3 size: 13 residues. CDR1 and CDR2 from the germline V gene are ENHRY and SYGVKD. The DNA for the CDR3 is TGTGCCATCACACCGGGACCCCTGGGGACCCAGTACTTC. It is translated as CAITPGPLGTQYF.

The V call is TRBV7-9, the J call TRBJ2-7, with a tentative D call TRBD1 (5 bases). This CDR3 has 14 residues. Deletions cut 1 base from V and 2 bases from J, with 9 bases between. Germline V gene sequence: CDR1 SEHNR, CDR2 FQNEAQ (reference sequence). The CDR3 region has the DNA TGTGCCAGCAGCTTAGGTACAGGACCCTACGAGCAGTACTTC. The encoded protein is CASSLGTGPYEQYF.

The chain has TRBV10-1 and TRBJ2-3; D remains ambiguous. The CDR3 is 14 amino acids. Germline V gene sequence: CDR1 WNHNN, CDR2 SYGVQD (reference sequence). With 3 bases removed from V and 5 bases from J, the gap between germline ends came to 12 bases. In DNA form, the CDR3 reads TGCGCCAGCAGTGAATCTGGGCCTCTAGATACGCAGTATTTT. Residues: CASSESGPLDTQYF.

The rearrangement links TRBV15 to TRBJ1-1; perhaps TRBD1 as D (5 bases). V was clipped by 2 bases and J by 3 bases, with 7 bases between them. The CDR3 runs 13 residues. Germline CDR1 reads LNHNV; CDR2 reads YYDKDF (reference sequence). DNA of the CDR3: TGTGCCACCAGCAGACTGACAGACACTGAAGCTTTCTTT. Encoded protein: CATSRLTDTEAFF. Drawing the rest from reference TRBV15 and TRBJ1-1, the complete variable domain is DAMVIQNPRYQVTQFGKPVTLSCSQTLNHNVMYWYQQKSSQAPKLLFHYYDKDFNNEADTPDNFQSRRPNTSFCFLDIRSPGLGDTAMYLCATSRLTDTEAFFGQGTRLTVV.

J is TRBJ1-1 and V is TRBV6-1; weak D call: TRBD1 (5 bases). Germline V CDR1 and CDR2: MNHNS, SASEGT. The CDR3 loop spans 13 amino acids. V was pared by 1 base and J by 7 bases, with 10 bases between. CDR3 amino acids: CASSEVGLSEAFF. The CDR3 DNA sequence: TGTGCCAGCAGTGAAGTGGGACTTAGTGAAGCTTTCTTT.

The rearrangement links TRBV5-1 to TRBJ1-1; the match to TRBD1 covers 10 bases. CDR1 is SGHRS, CDR2 YFSETQ, per germline. With V trimmed by 4 bases and J by 4 bases, 16 bases remained unmatched. The length of the CDR3 is 18 residues. The CDR3 spells CASSPRLGTGVVGTEAFF. CDR3 DNA sequence: TGCGCCAGCAGCCCTCGGTTGGGGACAGGGGTGGTCGGCACTGAAGCTTTCTTT.

In its sample, this clone was seen once. The genes are TRBV5-1 and TRBJ2-7, with a tentative D call TRBD2 (6 bases). The V gene's germline CDR1 is SGHRS and CDR2 YFSETQ. This CDR3 has 14 residues. V was shortened by 4 bases and J by 2 bases, with 13 bases between the two germline ends. In nucleotides, the CDR3 is TGCGCCAGCAGCCCCACTGGAGGGGCCTACGAGCAGTACTTC. Translated: CASSPTGGAYEQYF.

The V gene is TRBV11-2, the J gene TRBJ2-3; 11 bases line up with TRBD2. Germline CDR1 is SGHAT and CDR2 is FQNNGV. The CDR3 runs to 18 residues. J lost 5 bases, V lost 5 bases, and 15 bases had no gene match. CDR3 sequence (DNA): TGTGCCAGCAGCCGCTACCGGGGGGAACTAGCGGGAGAAGATACGCAGTATTTT. Protein sequence: CASSRYRGELAGEDTQYF. Full variable domain (missing parts from reference TRBV11-2 and TRBJ2-3): EAGVAQSPRYKIIEKRQSVAFWCNPISGHATLYWYQQILGQGPKLLIQFQNNGVVDDSQLPKDRFSAERLKGVDSTLKIQPAKLEDSAVYLCASSRYRGELAGEDTQYFGPGTRLTVL.

This chain joins TRBV7-2 and TRBJ2-2; D ambiguous. There are 15 residues in the CDR3. The germline V gene encodes CDR1 SGHTA and CDR2 FQGNSA. Trimming left V 2 bases short and J 1 base short, with 8 bases between. The CDR3 sequence is CASSLSSVNTGELFF. CDR3 bases: TGTGCCAGCAGCTTATCAAGCGTGAACACCGGGGAGCTGTTTTTT. The variable domain in full, with the rest retrieved from reference TRBV7-2 and TRBJ2-2, is GAGVSQSPSNKVTEKGKDVELRCDPISGHTALYWYRQSLGQGLEFLIYFQGNSAPDKSGLPSDRFSAERTGGSVSTLTIQRTQQEDSAVYLCASSLSSVNTGELFFGEGSRLTVL.

The chain is built from TRBV28 and TRBJ1-4; D is ambiguous. The CDR3 covers 17 residues. In germline, CDR1 is MDHEN, CDR2 SYDVKM. The V and J ends lost 5 bases and 5 bases respectively, with 21 bases between them. The CDR3, as DNA: TGTGCCAGCAGTCCTACCCCGGGCCCTCCGGCAAATGAAAAACTGTTTTTT. Amino acid sequence: CASSPTPGPPANEKLFF.

The chain combines TRBV6-2 or TRBV6-3 with TRBJ2-3, with no clear D. Trimming cost V 4 bases and J 1 base, with 15 bases left between them. Germline-derived CDR1 and CDR2 are MNHEY and SVGEGT. The CDR3 extends over 16 amino acids. CDR3 protein: CASSFTGPYGTDTQYF. Written as DNA, the CDR3 is TGTGCCAGCAGTTTCACCGGGCCATACGGCACAGATACGCAGTATTTT.

The genes are TRBV6-5 and TRBJ1-1, with TRBD1 matching over 7 bases. V was pared by 10 bases and J by 1 base, with 6 bases of the junction left unmatched. This CDR3 has 13 amino acids. Looked up from germline, CDR1 is MNHEY and CDR2 is SVGAGI. The CDR3 DNA reads as TGTGCCACCACAGGGGAGGCGAACACTGAAGCTTTCTTT. Its translation: CATTGEANTEAFF.

This clone came up once. The CDR3 nucleotides read TGCGCCAGCAGTCAGACGAGGGAGGTCGCCTACGAGCAGTACTTC. The encoded protein is CASSQTREVAYEQYF. This chain connects TRBV23-1 to TRBJ2-7; tentative D call: TRBD2 (6 bases). TRBV23-1 is an ORF, and what it does is uncertain. The CDR3 loop spans 15 amino acids. The V end lost 3 bases, the J end lost 2 bases, and 14 bases lay between the germline ends.

This chain connects TRBV6-2 or TRBV6-3 to TRBJ2-7; 13 bases are a match to TRBD2. V trimming: 5 bases; J trimming: 6 bases; junction bases outside the gene matches: 4. In germline, CDR1 is MNHEY, CDR2 SVGEGT. The CDR3 loop spans 14 amino acids. The CDR3 DNA is TGTGCCAGCAGTCGACTAGCGGGAGGTCTCGAGCAGTACTTC. This translates into CASSRLAGGLEQYF.

CDR3 residues: CASSQLGLASYNEQFF. The CDR3, as DNA: TGCGCCAGCAGCCAACTGGGACTAGCTTCCTACAATGAGCAGTTCTTC. The chain uses TRBV4-1 and TRBJ2-1; TRBD2 matches at 9 bases. With V trimmed by 2 bases and J by 1 base, 3 bases remained unmatched. The CDR3 spans 16 residues. The germline CDR1 and CDR2 sequences are MGHRA and YSYEKL.

This chain connects TRBV7-6 to TRBJ2-1; 10 bases align to TRBD2. Germline-derived CDR1 and CDR2 are SGHVS and FNYEAQ. This CDR3 is 18 amino acids long. Trimming removed 0 bases from V and 9 bases from J; junction bases left unmatched: 14. The CDR3: CASSLATISGRASGEQFF. In DNA, the CDR3 is TGTGCCAGCAGCTTAGCGACCATAAGCGGGAGGGCCTCCGGTGAGCAGTTCTTC.

The chain carries TRBV30 and TRBJ2-2; 9 bases map to TRBD1. The germline CDR1 and CDR2 sequences are GTSNPN and SVGIG (reference sequence). The CDR3 spans 13 residues. J gave up 4 bases and V 8 bases, and 5 bases lay outside the gene matches. The CDR3 DNA sequence: TGTGCCCAGGGACAGGGTCCCACCGGGGAGCTGTTTTTT. It is translated as CAQGQGPTGELFF.